The 30 T cell receptor beta chains below come from one sample, sequenced in a study of T cell repertoires in aging, cancer and after chemotherapy. TCR beta rearrangements were amplified from peripheral blood genomic DNA. Rearranged V-D-J TRB sequences were amplified with a mixed TRB-A/B primer pool. Using its own MiXCR run on the multiplex PCR reads, TCRdb lists one record per CDR3 protein. The profile covers approximately 11,000 distinct CDR3 sequences, with over 25% appearing a single time and 15% to 20% taken by the ten largest. Material: blood. The receptors were gathered from a human donor in good health. The donor label of this sample is uncertain.

This clonotype is classed as medium-sized. This chain connects TRBV5-4 to TRBJ1-1; 9 bases line up with TRBD1. Trimming cost V 1 base and J 5 bases; bases outside gene matches: 9. The CDR3 runs to 16 residues. Germline loops: CDR1 SGHNT, CDR2 YYREEE (reference sequence). CDR3 DNA sequence: TGTGCCAGCAGCTTGTCCCTACAGGGGGCGCGGACTGAAGCTTTCTTT. It yields the protein CASSLSLQGARTEAFF.

In its sample, this clonotype was seen a few times. The J gene is TRBJ2-3, the V gene TRBV7-9, with 9 bases aligning to TRBD1. The germline gives CDR1 SEHNR, CDR2 FQNEAQ (reference sequence). The V gene end was trimmed by 3 bases and the J gene end by 6 bases; junction bases not matched to a gene: 7. CDR3 size: 15 residues. The CDR3 DNA is TGTGCCAGCAGCTTTGGGGACAGGGATATGGATACGCAGTATTTT. This codes for CASSFGDRDMDTQYF. Filled out from reference TRBV7-9 and TRBJ2-3, the complete variable domain reads DTGVSQNPRHKITKRGQNVTFRCDPISEHNRLYWYRQTLGQGPEFLTYFQNEAQLEKSRLLSDRFSAERPKGSFSTLEIQRTEQGDSAMYLCASSFGDRDMDTQYFGPGTRLTVL.

The chain uses TRBV18 and TRBJ1-1, with D possibly being TRBD1 (6 bases). The CDR3 runs 14 residues. V lost 2 bases and J lost 4, with 11 bases in between. Per germline, CDR1 KGHSH and CDR2 LQKENI. For the CDR3, the DNA is TGTGCCAGCTCACCATATCAGGGGCCCACTGAAGCTTTCTTT. This gives the protein CASSPYQGPTEAFF.

In DNA, the CDR3 is TGTGCCACCAGGGCTTGGTCACTGAGACTGCTTTATGGCTACACCTTC. Translating gives CATRAWSLRLLYGYTF. The chain links TRBV24-1 to TRBJ1-2, with D hard to call. Looked up from germline, CDR1 is KGHDR and CDR2 is SFDVKD. V lost 7 bases, J lost 5 bases, and 22 bases lay in between. The CDR3 length is 16 residues.

The V and J genes are TRBV5-4 and TRBJ2-4; D is undetermined. Germline CDR1 reads SGHNT; CDR2 reads YYREEE (reference sequence). The V gene lost 2 bases and the J gene lost 2 bases, with 8 bases spanning the gap. This CDR3 has 14 residues. In DNA form, the CDR3 reads TGTGCCAGCAGCTTCCGAAGCACCAAAAACATTCAGTACTTC. It codes for CASSFRSTKNIQYF.

Points on this clonotype: The germline gene is not matched at one end of the junction; a read error may be the cause. This chain links TRBV7-2 with TRBJ2-7, with 8 bases that match TRBD1. Germline V CDR1 and CDR2: SGHTA, FQGNSA. CDR3 size: 12 residues. The CDR3 here is CASSSGQALSHF. CDR3 in DNA: TGTGCCAGCAGCTCGGGACAGGCCCTATCGCATTTC.

This clonotype rates as medium-sized. The chain recombines TRBV30 with TRBJ1-6; D remains unclear. Germline V CDR1 and CDR2: GTSNPN, SVGIG (reference sequence). Trimming shortened V by 4 bases and J by 9 bases, and 13 bases separated the two germline ends. CDR3 length: 13 residues. The CDR3 here is CAWTASLPSPLHF. In nucleotides, the CDR3 is TGTGCCTGGACCGCGTCTTTACCTTCACCCCTCCACTTT.

The chain has TRBV12-3 or TRBV12-4 and TRBJ2-2; 8 nucleotides line up with TRBD1. Losses at the gene ends were 4 bases for V and 6 bases for J; bases not matched to a gene: 4. The CDR3 is made up of 14 amino acids. CDR3 in amino acids: CASSSQGAAGELFF. For the CDR3, the DNA is TGTGCCAGCAGTTCCCAGGGGGCGGCCGGGGAGCTGTTTTTT.

The rearrangement uses TRBV7-2 and TRBJ2-7, with 12 nucleotides matching TRBD2. This CDR3 has 16 amino acids. The V segment lost 5 bases and the J segment 6 bases; nucleotides outside the gene matches: 11. CDR1 SGHTA and CDR2 FQGNSA come from the germline V gene. In DNA form, the CDR3 reads TGTGCCAGCAGCCGGGACGTGGGACTAGCGGGTGGCGAGCAGTACTTC. This gives the protein CASSRDVGLAGGEQYF.

V and J are TRBV6-2 or TRBV6-3 and TRBJ1-2, with D unclear. The germline CDR1 and CDR2 sequences are MNHEY and SVGEGT. This CDR3 is 12 amino acids long. Trimming took 8 bases from V and 8 from J, leaving 15 bases between them. In nucleotides, the CDR3 is TGTGCCAGCGGTTCAGGCGCGGGGGGCTACACCTTC. Its protein product is CASGSGAGGYTF.

This sequence joins TRBV11-2 and TRBJ2-7; D may match TRBD1 or TRBD2 (5 bases each). Trimming pared 1 base from V and 3 bases from J, leaving 13 bases between. Germline V lookup: CDR1 SGHAT, CDR2 FQNNGV. The CDR3 runs to 15 residues. CDR3 residues: CASSLVGTKNYEQYF. In DNA, the CDR3 is TGTGCCAGCAGCTTAGTCGGGACGAAGAACTACGAGCAGTACTTC.

The chain links TRBV4-3 to TRBJ2-6; D gene unclear. Trimming stripped 0 bases from V and 2 bases from J, with 8 bases between. The CDR3 is 16 residues long. The germline V gene encodes CDR1 LGHNA and CDR2 YSLEER. The CDR3 is CASSQDKFTGANVLTF. CDR3 bases: TGCGCCAGCAGCCAAGATAAATTCACTGGGGCCAACGTCCTGACTTTC.

The CDR3 reads CACPRGVEEKLFF. The CDR3 DNA follows: TGTGCCTGCCCCCGGGGGGTCGAAGAAAAACTGTTTTTT. V and J are TRBV30 and TRBJ1-4; a weak D match, TRBD1 (5 bases). CDR3 length: 13 amino acids. The germline gives CDR1 GTSNPN, CDR2 SVGIG (reference sequence). Deletions cut 6 bases from V and 8 bases from J, with 16 bases between.

This clonotype was detected only once. V gene TRBV27 combines with J gene TRBJ2-7; 9 bases are shared with TRBD2. The CDR3 extends over 17 amino acids. Germline trimming cut 4 bases from V and 1 base from J; bases unmatched to any gene: 11. Looked up from germline, CDR1 is MNHEY and CDR2 is SMNVEV (reference sequence). DNA of the CDR3: TGTGCCAGCAGTTACGGGGTAGCGGGAGTCGGGTCCTACGAGCAGTACTTC. It specifies CASSYGVAGVGSYEQYF.

This clonotype ranks as medium-sized. The CDR3 DNA is TGTGCCAGCAGTTTATTTAACGGCGCCGGGGAGCTGTTTTTT. Translated: CASSLFNGAGELFF. The V call is TRBV27, the J call TRBJ2-2; D not resolved. V lost 1 base and J lost 6, with 9 bases in between. CDR1 and CDR2 (germline): MNHEY, SMNVEV (reference sequence). There are 14 residues in the CDR3.

This clonotype was picked up a small number of times. The CDR3 spells CAWSVGGAHEKLFF. The CDR3 DNA follows: TGTGCCTGGTCAGTGGGGGGCGCCCATGAAAAACTGTTTTTT. The gene calls are TRBV30 and TRBJ1-4, with a tentative D call TRBD1 (6 bases). The germline CDR1 and CDR2 sequences are GTSNPN and SVGIG (reference sequence). V lost 5 bases, J lost 6 bases, and 16 bases lay in between. The CDR3 runs 14 residues.

This clonotype was observed a few times. The chain employs TRBV19 and TRBJ1-1; D unclear. The CDR3 extends over 13 amino acids. CDR1 and CDR2 (germline): LNHDA, SQIVND (reference sequence). V was trimmed by 9 bases and J by 1 base, leaving 12 bases between them. CDR3 sequence: CASHLNRNTEAFF. The CDR3 DNA reads as TGTGCCAGCCATCTGAACCGGAACACTGAAGCTTTCTTT.

In this sample, this clonotype turned up a few times. The rearrangement uses TRBV7-9 and TRBJ1-2; a weak D match, TRBD1 (5 bases). V was trimmed by 5 bases and J by 1 base, leaving 14 bases between them. CDR1 is SEHNR, CDR2 FQNEAQ, per germline (reference sequence). The CDR3 sequence is 15 residues long. The CDR3 sequence: CASSIPGRINYGYTF. The CDR3 DNA sequence: TGTGCCAGCAGCATACCGGGACGGATTAACTATGGCTACACCTTC.

This clonotype ranks as medium-sized (0.01 to 0.1%). V usage is TRBV5-5 and J usage is TRBJ1-2, with a possible D match to TRBD1 (5 bases). With 4 bases removed from V and 1 base from J, the gap between germline ends came to 20 bases. The CDR3 contains 17 residues. The germline gives CDR1 SGHKS, CDR2 YYEKEE (reference sequence). CDR3 DNA: TGTGCCAGCAGCCCCTGGGCAGGGAGTCTCGGTAACTATGGCTACACCTTC. It specifies CASSPWAGSLGNYGYTF.

This clonotype has a handful of counts. This chain joins TRBV19 and TRBJ2-5, with D perhaps matching TRBD1 or TRBD2 (5 bases each). The V gene's germline CDR1 is LNHDA and CDR2 SQIVND (reference sequence). V lost 7 bases and J lost 4, with 22 bases in between. The CDR3 covers 16 residues. CDR3 loop: CASNTYGTPERETQYF. In DNA, the CDR3 is TGTGCCAGTAACACATACGGGACCCCCGAGAGAGAGACCCAGTACTTC.

This rearrangement joins TRBV6-5 to TRBJ1-1, with 7 bases fitting TRBD1. In germline, CDR1 is MNHEY, CDR2 SVGAGI. The CDR3 loop spans 12 amino acids. V shed 8 bases and J 10 bases; nucleotides not matched to a gene: 10. The CDR3, as DNA: TGTGCCAGCCACTCGACAGGGAGGGGAGCTTTCTTT. Its protein is CASHSTGRGAFF.

The gene calls are TRBV11-1 and TRBJ1-2; perhaps TRBD1 as D (5 bases). The germline gives CDR1 SGHAT, CDR2 FQDESV (reference sequence). Between the trimmed V and J ends, which lost 1 base and 4 bases, there was a span of 16 bases. This CDR3 region has 16 residues. CDR3 sequence (DNA): TGTGCCAGCAGCTTAGGGGGGGGGAGACGGATCTATGGCTACACCTTC. Translation gives CASSLGGGRRIYGYTF.

By share, this clonotype ranks as medium-sized. The chain combines TRBV6-1 with TRBJ2-1; tentatively, D is TRBD2 (6 bases). The CDR3 is 14 amino acids. Germline V gene sequence: CDR1 MNHNS, CDR2 SASEGT. The V gene lost 4 bases and the J gene lost 6 bases, with 13 bases spanning the gap. The CDR3 here is CASSGSGELNEQFF. CDR3 nucleotides: TGTGCCAGCAGTGGATCGGGAGAGCTCAATGAGCAGTTCTTC.

J is TRBJ1-1 and V is TRBV10-2; maybe TRBD1 (5 bases). The CDR3 is made up of 14 amino acids. With 0 bases removed from V and 10 bases from J, the gap between germline ends came to 15 bases. CDR1 and CDR2 (germline): WSHSY, SAAADI. The CDR3 loop is CASSESGTLGGAFF. The CDR3 DNA sequence: TGCGCCAGCAGTGAGTCGGGGACCCTCGGAGGAGCTTTCTTT.

The V call is TRBV6-1, the J call TRBJ2-7; D is unclear. V was shortened by 3 bases and J by 0 bases, with 0 bases between the two germline ends. Per germline, CDR1 MNHNS and CDR2 SASEGT. This CDR3 region has 11 residues. The CDR3 nucleotides are TGTGCCAGCAGTGACTCCTACGAGCAGTACTTC. Encoded protein: CASSDSYEQYF.

The V call is TRBV6-2 or TRBV6-3, the J call TRBJ2-5; 11 bases align to TRBD1. Germline trimming cut 8 bases from V and 7 bases from J; bases unmatched to any gene: 12. The CDR3 consists of 15 residues. The germline CDR1 and CDR2 sequences are MNHEY and SVGEGT. The CDR3 region is CASGGRTGGIWTQYF. The CDR3 bases are TGTGCCAGCGGGGGAAGGACAGGGGGCATCTGGACCCAGTACTTC.

This chain uses TRBV15 with TRBJ2-1; D remains ambiguous. Germline CDR1 LNHNV, CDR2 YYDKDF (reference sequence). V was clipped by 0 bases and J by 1 base, with 7 bases between them. CDR3 size: 15 residues. CDR3 in amino acids: CATSRDGKSYNEQFF. In DNA, the CDR3 is TGTGCCACCAGCAGAGATGGTAAATCCTACAATGAGCAGTTCTTC.

This chain joins TRBV6-1 and TRBJ1-2; 7 bases are a match to TRBD1. The length of the CDR3 is 14 residues. Germline V gene lookup returns CDR1 MNHNS and CDR2 SASEGT. The V gene end was trimmed by 4 bases and the J gene end by 4 bases; junction bases not matched to a gene: 6. The CDR3 DNA sequence: TGTGCCAGCAGTGGGACAGGCAAGGGCTATGGCTACACCTTC. Residues: CASSGTGKGYGYTF.

The chain has TRBV6-5 and TRBJ1-1; 8 bases align to TRBD1. Trimming took 5 bases from V and 4 from J; bases not matched to a gene: 15. The CDR3 covers 17 residues. CDR1 is MNHEY and CDR2 is SVGAGI in the germline V gene. CDR3 in DNA: TGTGCCAGCAGTACCCGGGACAGGATAATAGGAGGCACTGAAGCTTTCTTT. Amino acids: CASSTRDRIIGGTEAFF.

This clonotype was seen a handful of times. In nucleotides, the CDR3 is TGTGCCAGTAATCCCCTATTCCGGGACAGCAATCAGCCCCAGCATTTT. Amino acids: CASNPLFRDSNQPQHF. This sequence joins TRBV19 and TRBJ1-5; D perhaps matches TRBD1 (5 bases). The CDR3 runs 16 residues. Germline loops: CDR1 LNHDA, CDR2 SQIVND (reference sequence). The V gene lost 7 bases and the J gene lost 1 base, with 17 bases spanning the gap.